This TCR beta chain derives from a study of early stage breast cancer tumors. The CDR3 extends over 17 amino acids. Assay: immunoSEQ multiplex PCR; the TCRdb copy retains only in-frame clones and omits some. The table has some 10,000 clones, around 60% seen once. Input material: breast tumor tissue. The chain recombines TRBV21-1 with TRBJ2-1; the table's D call, TRBD2, has no DNA check behind it. TRBV21-1 is a pseudogene segment. The clonotype originates from a person between 60 and 70 years old with breast cancer. CDR3: CASSSRTTKCSYNEQFF. The CDR3 DNA reads TGTGCCAGCAGCTCCCGAACTACCAAATGCTCCTACAATGAGCAGTTCTTC.